This TCR beta chain was captured in a study of cytotoxic CD8 clonotypes in ibrutinib-treated CLL. Study overall: The study included approximately 12 relapsed/refractory and under 16 treatment-naive patients; 17 had IGHV unmutated disease.

Broader study findings: Clonality at baseline surpassed age-matched healthy donors and tracked circulating CD8+ T-cell counts. Collection times varied between progressing and sustained-remission patients. Clonality increased with ibrutinib response but returned toward baseline at progression.

Remarks on this clone: The antigen is not known.

The V and J ends lost 0 bases and 4 bases respectively, with 6 bases between them. This CDR3 is built from 12 residues. CDR1 is SQVTM, CDR2 ANQGSEA, per germline. TCRdb keeps only in-frame clones here, not all; method: immunoSEQ multiplex PCR. The table has almost 250,000 clones, roughly 74% seen once. This sequence was found in a human donor with chronic lymphocytic leukemia. The material sequenced was PBMCs, taken after 24 months of ibrutinib treatment. The chain is built from TRBV29-1 and TRBJ1-1, with unresolved D. CDR3 DNA sequence: TGCAGCGTTGAAGAGACTTTCACTGAAGCTTTCTTT. This gives the protein CSVEETFTEAFF.